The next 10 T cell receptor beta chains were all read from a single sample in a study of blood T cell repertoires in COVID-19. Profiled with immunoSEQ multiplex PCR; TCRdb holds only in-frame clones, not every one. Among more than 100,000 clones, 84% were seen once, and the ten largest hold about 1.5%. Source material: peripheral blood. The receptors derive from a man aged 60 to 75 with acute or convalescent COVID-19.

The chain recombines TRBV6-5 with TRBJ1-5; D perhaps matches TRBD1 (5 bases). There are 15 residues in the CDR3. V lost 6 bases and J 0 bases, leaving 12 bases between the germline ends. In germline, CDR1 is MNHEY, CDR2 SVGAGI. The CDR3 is CASRSDRNSNQPQHF. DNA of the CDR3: TGTGCCAGCAGATCCGACAGAAATAGCAATCAGCCCCAGCATTTT.

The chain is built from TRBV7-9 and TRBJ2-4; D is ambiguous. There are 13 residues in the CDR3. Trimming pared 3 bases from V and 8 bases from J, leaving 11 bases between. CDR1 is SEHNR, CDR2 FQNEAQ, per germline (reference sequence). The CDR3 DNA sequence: TGTGCCAGCAGCTTCGAACATGGAGACATTCAGTACTTC. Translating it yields CASSFEHGDIQYF.

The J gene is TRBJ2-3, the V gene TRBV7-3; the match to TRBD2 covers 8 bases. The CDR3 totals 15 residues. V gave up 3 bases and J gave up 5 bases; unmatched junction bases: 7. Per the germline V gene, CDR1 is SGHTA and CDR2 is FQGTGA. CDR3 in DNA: TGTGCCAGCAGCTTTTACGGGAGGGCCTTAGATACGCAGTATTTT. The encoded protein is CASSFYGRALDTQYF.

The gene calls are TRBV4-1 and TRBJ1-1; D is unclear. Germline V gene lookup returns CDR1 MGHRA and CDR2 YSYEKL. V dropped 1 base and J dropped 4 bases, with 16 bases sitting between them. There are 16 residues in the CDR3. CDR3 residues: CASSQVLVGISTEAFF. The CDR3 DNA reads TGCGCCAGCAGCCAAGTCCTGGTGGGCATCAGCACTGAAGCTTTCTTT.

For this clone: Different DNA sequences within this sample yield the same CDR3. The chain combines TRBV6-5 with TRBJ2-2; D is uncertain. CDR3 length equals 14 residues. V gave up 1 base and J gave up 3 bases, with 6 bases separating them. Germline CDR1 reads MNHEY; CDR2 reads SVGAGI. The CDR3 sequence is CASSYYRDTGELFF. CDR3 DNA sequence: TGTGCCAGCAGTTACTACCGGGACACCGGGGAGCTGTTTTTT.

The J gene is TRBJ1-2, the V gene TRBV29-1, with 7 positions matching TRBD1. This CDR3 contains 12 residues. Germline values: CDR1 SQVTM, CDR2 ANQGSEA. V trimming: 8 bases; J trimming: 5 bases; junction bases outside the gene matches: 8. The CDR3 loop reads CSTSQGRYGYTF. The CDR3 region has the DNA TGCAGCACGTCACAGGGGCGGTATGGCTACACCTTC.

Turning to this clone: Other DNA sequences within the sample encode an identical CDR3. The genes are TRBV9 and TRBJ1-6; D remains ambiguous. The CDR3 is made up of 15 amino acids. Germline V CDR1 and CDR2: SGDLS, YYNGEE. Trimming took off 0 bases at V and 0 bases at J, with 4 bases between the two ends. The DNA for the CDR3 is TGTGCCAGCAGCGTAGCGGGCTCCTATAATTCACCCCTCCACTTT. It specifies CASSVAGSYNSPLHF. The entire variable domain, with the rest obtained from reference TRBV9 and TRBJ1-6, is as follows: DSGVTQTPKHLITATGQRVTLRCSPRSGDLSVYWYQQSLDQGLQFLIQYYNGEERAKGNILERFSAQQFPDLHSELNLSSLELGDSALYFCASSVAGSYNSPLHFGNGTRLTVT.

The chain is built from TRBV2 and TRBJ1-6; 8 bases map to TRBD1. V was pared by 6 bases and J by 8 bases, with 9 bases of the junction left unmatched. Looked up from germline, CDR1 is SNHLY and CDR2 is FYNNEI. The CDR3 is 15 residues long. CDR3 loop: CASRDREAWDSPLHF. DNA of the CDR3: TGTGCCAGCAGGGACAGGGAGGCCTGGGATTCACCCCTCCACTTT.

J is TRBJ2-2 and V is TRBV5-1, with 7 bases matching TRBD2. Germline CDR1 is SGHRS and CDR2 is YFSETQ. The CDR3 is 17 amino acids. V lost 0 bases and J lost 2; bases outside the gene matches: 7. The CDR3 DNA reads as TGCGCCAGCAGCTTGGGACTAGCCCCTATAAACACCGGGGAGCTGTTTTTT. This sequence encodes CASSLGLAPINTGELFF. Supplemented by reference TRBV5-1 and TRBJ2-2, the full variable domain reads KAGVTQTPRYLIKTRGQQVTLSCSPISGHRSVSWYQQTPGQGLQFLFEYFSETQRNKGNFPGRFSGRQFSNSRSEMNVSTLELGDSALYLCASSLGLAPINTGELFFGEGSRLTVL.

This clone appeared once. The CDR3 spells CASSPGRPGNEKLFF. CDR3 nucleotides: TGTGCCAGCAGCCCAGGGAGGCCGGGGAATGAAAAACTGTTTTTT. This chain joins TRBV7-2 and TRBJ1-4, with a tentative D call TRBD1 (5 bases). This CDR3 has 15 amino acids. V shed 5 bases and J shed 5 bases, with 15 bases lying between them. The germline V gene has CDR1 SGHTA and CDR2 FQGNSA. Complete variable domain (other parts from reference TRBV7-2 and TRBJ1-4): GAGVSQSPSNKVTEKGKDVELRCDPISGHTALYWYRQSLGQGLEFLIYFQGNSAPDKSGLPSDRFSAERTGGSVSTLTIQRTQQEDSAVYLCASSPGRPGNEKLFFGSGTQLSVL.